The entry below gives a single T cell receptor beta chain sequence along with its context. No antigen is known for it. The data were produced by immunoSEQ multiplex PCR, yet TCRdb's version contains in-frame clones alone and is incomplete. The sample consists of about 1,900,000 clones, about 95% of them appearing once. The germline gives CDR1 SGHDN, CDR2 FVKESK. The CDR3 is 14 amino acids. V was pared by 4 bases and J by 3 bases, with 10 bases between. This sample was included in a study of shared clonotypes between healthy human individuals. Naive CD8 cells lacked CD45RO and underwent positive selection for CCR7, leaving out terminally differentiated effector memory CD45RA+ cells. Study-wide results and caveats: Shared clonotypes: approximately 5.3% naive CD4, around 3.5% naive CD8, around 2.4% memory CD4, 0.4% to 0.5% memory CD8.

The TCR comes from a man between 18 and 29 years old in good health. This rearrangement joins TRBV14 to TRBJ2-1; a possible D gene is TRBD1 (5 bases). The material sequenced was naive CD8+ T cells sorted from blood. The CDR3: CASSPRRGYNEQFF. DNA of the CDR3: TGTGCCAGCAGCCCCCGAAGGGGCTACAATGAGCAGTTCTTC.